The present entry profiles one T cell receptor (beta chain) with its context. The germline V gene encodes CDR1 GTSNPN and CDR2 SVGIG (reference sequence). Trimming left V 0 bases short and J 5 bases short, with 10 bases between. This CDR3 contains 13 residues. The sample originates from a study of blood T cell repertoires in COVID-19. Turning to the study itself: Samples of COVID-19 (acute and convalescent) were obtained from the United States, Italy and Spain.

Authors' processing steps: Amplifying reference gene primers gave estimates of nucleated cell counts. Sequencing was performed with immunoSEQ multiplex PCR; in TCRdb, only in-frame clones are kept and a portion is missing. The V and J calls and clone size come from that table; D and trimming were worked out from the DNA. This sample yields roughly 49,000 clones, of which 85% to 90% are seen a single time; over 25% belongs to the top ten. The clonotype originates from a human donor in a cohort sampled during active COVID-19. J is TRBJ2-5 and V is TRBV30; D uncertain. The sequenced sample consisted of peripheral blood. CDR3 region: CAWSVLSTETQYF. CDR3 DNA sequence: TGTGCCTGGAGTGTACTTTCTACGGAGACCCAGTACTTC.